Listed here is a single T cell receptor (beta chain). This record belongs to a study of blood T cell repertoires in COVID-19. Whole-study context: COVID-19 samples, acute and convalescent, were from the United States, Italy and Spain. T cells, B-cell-depleted T cells, or PBMCs provided the cDNA or gDNA that served as material.

V was pared by 5 bases and J by 5 bases, with 14 bases of the junction left unmatched. This CDR3 contains 16 residues. Per the germline V gene, CDR1 is MDHEN and CDR2 is SYDVKM. In the study's own analysis: Estimates of nucleated cell counts were drawn from the amplification of reference gene primers. TCRdb's table, derived via immunoSEQ multiplex PCR, lists solely in-frame clones and lacks some. The V and J calls and clone size are taken from that table; D and trimming were inferred from the DNA. The profile covers approximately 170,000 clones, with 74% appearing a single time and 3% taken by the ten largest.

The sequenced sample was peripheral blood. V usage is TRBV28 and J usage is TRBJ2-7; TRBD2 matches 8 bases. The TCR sequence derives from an elderly woman with acute or convalescent COVID-19. This chain's CDR3 is CASSLYTLAVRHEQYF. DNA of the CDR3: TGTGCCAGCAGTCTCTATACACTAGCGGTGCGCCACGAGCAGTACTTC.